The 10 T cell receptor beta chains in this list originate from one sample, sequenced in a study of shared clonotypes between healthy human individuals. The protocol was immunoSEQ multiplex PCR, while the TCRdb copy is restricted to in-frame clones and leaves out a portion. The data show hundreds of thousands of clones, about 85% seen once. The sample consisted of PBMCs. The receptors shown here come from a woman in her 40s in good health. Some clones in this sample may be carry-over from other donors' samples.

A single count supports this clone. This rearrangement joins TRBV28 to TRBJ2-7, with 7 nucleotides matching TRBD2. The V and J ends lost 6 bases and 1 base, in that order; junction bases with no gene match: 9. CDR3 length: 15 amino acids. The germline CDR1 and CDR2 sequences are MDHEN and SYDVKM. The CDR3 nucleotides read TGTGCCAGCAGATTAGGGACTAACCCGTCCTACGAGCAGTACTTC. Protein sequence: CASRLGTNPSYEQYF.

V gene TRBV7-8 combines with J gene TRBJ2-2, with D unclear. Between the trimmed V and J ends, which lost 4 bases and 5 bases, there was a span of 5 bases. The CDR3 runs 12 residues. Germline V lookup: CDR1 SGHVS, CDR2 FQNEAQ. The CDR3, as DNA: TGTGCCAGCAGCTCGGGTACCGGGGAGCTGTTTTTT. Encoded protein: CASSSGTGELFF. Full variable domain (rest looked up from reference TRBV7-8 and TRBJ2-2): GAGVSQSPRYKVAKRGQDVALRCDPISGHVSLFWYQQALGQGPEFLTYFQNEAQLDKSGLPSDRFFAERPEGSVSTLKIQRTQQEDSAVYLCASSSGTGELFFGEGSRLTVL.

This chain's CDR3 is CASSSTTSGRRNEQFF. CDR3 sequence (DNA): TGTGCCAGCAGTTCAACGACTAGCGGGAGGCGAAATGAGCAGTTCTTC. This chain connects TRBV27 to TRBJ2-1; 13 bases match TRBD2. Trimming at V came to 4 bases and at J to 7 bases, leaving 7 bases not matched to a gene. This CDR3 is 16 amino acids long. The germline V gene has CDR1 MNHEY and CDR2 SMNVEV (reference sequence).

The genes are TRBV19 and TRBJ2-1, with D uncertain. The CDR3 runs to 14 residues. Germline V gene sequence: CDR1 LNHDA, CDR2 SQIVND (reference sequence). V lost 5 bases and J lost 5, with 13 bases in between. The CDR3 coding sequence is TGTGCCAGTAGTCATCTCGAACTACACAATGAGCAGTTCTTC. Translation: CASSHLELHNEQFF.

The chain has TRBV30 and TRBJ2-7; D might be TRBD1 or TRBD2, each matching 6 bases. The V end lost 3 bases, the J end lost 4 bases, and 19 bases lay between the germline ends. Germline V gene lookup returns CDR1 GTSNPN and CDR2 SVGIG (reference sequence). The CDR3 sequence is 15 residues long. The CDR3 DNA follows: TGTGCCTGGAGCTTAACGGGGGCGGGGAAGTACGAGCAGTACTTC. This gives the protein CAWSLTGAGKYEQYF. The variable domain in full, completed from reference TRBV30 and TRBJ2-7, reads SQTIHQWPATLVQPVGSPLSLECTVEGTSNPNLYWYRQAAGRGLQLLFYSVGIGQISSEVPQNLSASRPQDRQFILSSKKLLLSDSGFYLCAWSLTGAGKYEQYFGPGTRLTVT.

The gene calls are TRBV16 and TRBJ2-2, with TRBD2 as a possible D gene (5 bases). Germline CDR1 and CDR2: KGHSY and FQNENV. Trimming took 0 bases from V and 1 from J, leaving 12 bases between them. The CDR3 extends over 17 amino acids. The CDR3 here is CASSQSPPGGNTGELFF. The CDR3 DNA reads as TGTGCCAGCAGCCAATCACCCCCCGGAGGGAACACCGGGGAGCTGTTTTTT. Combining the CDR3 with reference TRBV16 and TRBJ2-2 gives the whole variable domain GEEVAQTPKHLVRGEGQKAKLYCAPIKGHSYVFWYQQVLKNEFKFLISFQNENVFDETGMPKERFSAKCLPNSPCSLEIQATKLEDSAVYFCASSQSPPGGNTGELFFGEGSRLTVL.

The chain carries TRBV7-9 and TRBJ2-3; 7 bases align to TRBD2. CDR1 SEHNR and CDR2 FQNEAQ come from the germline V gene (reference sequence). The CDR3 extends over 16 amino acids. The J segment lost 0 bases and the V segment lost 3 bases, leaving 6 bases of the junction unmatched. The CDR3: CASSFYAGVSTDTQYF. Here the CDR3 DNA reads TGTGCCAGCAGCTTTTACGCGGGGGTGAGCACAGATACGCAGTATTTT.

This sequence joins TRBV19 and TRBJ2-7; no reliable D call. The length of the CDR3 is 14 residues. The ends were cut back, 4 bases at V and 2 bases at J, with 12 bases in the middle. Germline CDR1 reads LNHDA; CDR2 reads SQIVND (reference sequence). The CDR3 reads CASSSPISTYEQYF. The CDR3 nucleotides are TGTGCCAGTAGTAGCCCCATTTCCACCTACGAGCAGTACTTC.

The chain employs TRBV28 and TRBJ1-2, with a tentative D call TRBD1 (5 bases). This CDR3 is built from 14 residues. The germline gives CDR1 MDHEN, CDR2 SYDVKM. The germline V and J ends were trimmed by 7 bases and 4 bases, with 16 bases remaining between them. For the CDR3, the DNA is TGTGCCAGCACCGGACAAGAGGCGACCTATGGCTACACCTTC. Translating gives CASTGQEATYGYTF.

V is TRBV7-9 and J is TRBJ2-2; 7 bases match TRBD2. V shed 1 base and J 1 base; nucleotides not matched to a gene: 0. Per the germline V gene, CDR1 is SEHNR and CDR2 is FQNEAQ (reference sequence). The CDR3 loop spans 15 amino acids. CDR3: CASSLVAGNTGELFF. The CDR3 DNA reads TGTGCCAGCAGCTTAGTAGCGGGGAACACCGGGGAGCTGTTTTTT.